Listed below are T cell receptor beta chains from one sample, sequenced in a study of cytomegalovirus exposure and HLA in healthy donors. Sequenced by immunoSEQ multiplex PCR; TCRdb stores in-frame clones only, minus some. Of approximately 100,000 clones listed, approximately 80% are singletons. Sequencing was performed on PBMCs. These receptors were taken from a man in his fifties or sixties in good health and CMV-seronegative. CDR3s include the opening cysteine and the closing phenylalanine or tryptophan. The order of the fields is clone size, D gene, J gene, V gene, CDR3 DNA, CDR3 protein. D genes are given only for firm matches. Size is omitted from some rows. Given values are once, few, many or a class for expanded clones.

.	.	TRBJ1-2	TRBV6-1	TGTGCCACCCGAGGCCGGGTCGAGGGTAAGTATGGCTACACCTTC	CATRGRVEGKYGYTF
few	.	TRBJ1-2	TRBV7-9	TGTGCCAGCAGCCAAGTCAGGGTTGGAGCGGGGGGCTACACCTTC	CASSQVRVGAGGYTF
.	TRBD1	TRBJ2-1	TRBV4-2	TGTGCCAGCAGCTATGGACAGGGGCTTTATAATGAGCAGTTCTTC	CASSYGQGLYNEQFF
.	.	TRBJ1-4	TRBV29-1	TGCAGCGTCTCCCGGGGTGGAGGCGAAAAACTGTTTTTT	CSVSRGGGEKLFF
.	.	TRBJ2-3	TRBV5-5	TGTGCCAGCAGCTTGGGACAAACCTTTAGCACAGATACGCAGTATTTT	CASSLGQTFSTDTQYF
.	TRBD1	TRBJ1-4	TRBV18	TGTGCCAGCTCACCGGGACAGGGTGGGACTAATGAAAAACTGTTTTTT	CASSPGQGGTNEKLFF
.	.	TRBJ2-7	TRBV5-4	TGTGCCAGCAGTTTCGACACGATGTCCTCCTACGAGCAGTACTTC	CASSFDTMSSYEQYF
.	.	TRBJ2-5	TRBV5-1	TGCGCCAGCACGGGAACCTTGGGGGAGACCCAGTACTTC	CASTGTLGETQYF
once	.	TRBJ2-1	TRBV5-8	TGTGCCAGCAGCTTGGGGACACTTCATCCTTACAATGAGCAGTTCTTC	CASSLGTLHPYNEQFF
.	TRBD1	TRBJ1-4	TRBV5-1	TGCGCCAGCAGCCCGGGACAGGGGTTTGAAAAACTGTTTTTT	CASSPGQGFEKLFF
few	.	TRBJ2-3	TRBV11-1	TGTGCCAGCAGCCTCGGGACATCAAGCACAGATACGCAGTATTTT	CASSLGTSSTDTQYF
.	.	TRBJ1-1	TRBV6-5	TGTGCCAGCAGTTACTCACGGGACACCATCTATCTCCAAGCTTTCTTT	CASSYSRDTIYLQAFF
.	TRBD1	TRBJ2-3	TRBV6-5	TGTGCCAGCAGTTACCGAAACAGGGGGGGCACAGATACGCAGTATTTT	CASSYRNRGGTDTQYF
.	TRBD2	TRBJ2-1	TRBV5-1	TGCGCCAGCAGCCCCCCTCTAGCGGGGGGCGACAATGAGCAGTTCTTC	CASSPPLAGGDNEQFF